This T cell receptor (beta chain) derives from a study of CD8+ T cells in alopecia areata (dated by TCRdb to the late 2010s). With respect to the entire study: Treated patients were enrolled in an open-label pilot trial of oral tofacitinib at 5 to 10 mg twice daily for moderate-to-severe alopecia areata. Patients stayed on tofacitinib for 6 to 18 months and then had 6 months of follow-up off drug so that delayed response and recurrence could be assessed. In both human patients and the C3H/HeJ mouse model, the study applied high-throughput TCRbeta sequencing to look at T cell clonal expansion in alopecia areata. In humans, TCRbeta sequencing was performed on scalp tissue and on sorted CD4+ and CD8+ peripheral blood T cells from healthy controls and from patients with patchy or totalis/universalis alopecia areata. Patients on tofacitinib were biopsied at baseline and after 4 and 24 weeks of treatment, and several of the patients also had a later scalp biopsy. Scalp clonality was compared across normal scalp (n=4), patchy alopecia areata scalp (n=8), and alopecia totalis/universalis scalp (n=8). The RNA source kit depended on sample type: the PAXgene miRNA kit for fixed scalp, the miRNeasy kit for PBMCs, and the RNeasy kit for mouse skin. TCRbeta CDR3 regions were amplified by immunoSEQ multiplex PCR using 35 Vbeta forward and 13 Jbeta reverse primers. Summary of the overall study and its limitations: Compared with normal scalp, lesional scalp had higher clonality and more expanded CD8+ clones, particularly in alopecia totalis/universalis, a pattern that suggests antigenic drive. Resident alphabeta T cells in normal human skin are also sequenced, complicating scalp TCR repertoire analysis, unlike mouse skin dominated by gammadelta T cells. Shared TCR sequences between patients were less evident than in mice, which may be partly attributable to HLA diversity in the patient population.

As concerns this clone: Its antigen remains undetermined. The record has no base qualities; no much larger clone is one base away.

The V end loses 6 bases and the J end loses 3 bases, and a stretch of 10 bases separates them. CDR3 length: 13 amino acids, cysteine to phenylalanine. The retained sequence is limited to the CDR3, 39 bases, with the frame set at the first base. CDR1 and CDR2 are read off the germline V gene as MNHEY and SVGAGI. Peripheral blood and lesional scalp punch biopsies were obtained from patients with alopecia areata. Scalp biopsies from humans were placed right away in PAXgene tissue containers for fixation. The protocol used for the library was the immunoSEQ multiplex PCR assay. To provide template for TCR sequencing, every sample had RNA extracted and reverse transcribed into cDNA. SuperScript III was used to make first-strand cDNA, primed with a 2:1 mix of oligo-dT and random hexamers. A synthetic immune receptor repertoire was used to measure amplification bias, and any remaining bias was corrected computationally. Processing in the source paper ran as follows. After raw reads were preprocessed to remove errors, the CDR3 was defined following IMGT conventions as running from the conserved cysteine to phenylalanine. To get clonality, Shannon entropy was normalized by log2 of the number of productive unique TCRs and the result was subtracted from 1. CD4 or CD8 identity of scalp clones was inferred by cross-referencing scalp TCRbeta sequences with sorted blood CD4 and CD8 repertoires. This is the immuneACCESS table as TCRdb keeps it, with only in-frame sequences that have V and J called. A part of the clones is gone; compared with another copy, unresolved V genes explain less than half, and the rest is unexplained. V, J and clone size were drawn from that table, and D and trimming were deduced from the DNA. This sample comprises about 8,900 clones, roughly three fifths of them detected only once. About 16% of the sample goes to the ten largest clones.

This TCR came from a human donor with alopecia areata. The sequencing sample was made of skin. The rearrangement combines TRBV6-5 with TRBJ2-3; no D gene call is confident. The sequence in DNA is TGTGCCAGCAGCGTAGGTCTTACAGATACGCAGTATTTT. Translated, it reads CASSVGLTDTQYF.